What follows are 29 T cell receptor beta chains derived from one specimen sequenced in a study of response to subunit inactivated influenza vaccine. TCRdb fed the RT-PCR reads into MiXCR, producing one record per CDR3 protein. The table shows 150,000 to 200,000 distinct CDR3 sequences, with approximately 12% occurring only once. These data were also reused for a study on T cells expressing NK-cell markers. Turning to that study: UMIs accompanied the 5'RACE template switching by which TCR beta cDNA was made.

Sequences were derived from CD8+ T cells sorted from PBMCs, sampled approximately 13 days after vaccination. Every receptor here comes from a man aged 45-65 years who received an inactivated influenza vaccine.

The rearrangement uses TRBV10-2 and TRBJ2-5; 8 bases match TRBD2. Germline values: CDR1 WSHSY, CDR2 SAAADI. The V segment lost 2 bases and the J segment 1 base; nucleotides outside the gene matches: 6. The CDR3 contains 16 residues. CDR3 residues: CASSEAAGGPQETQYF. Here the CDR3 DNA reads TGCGCCAGCAGTGAGGCGGCGGGGGGTCCCCAAGAGACCCAGTACTTC.

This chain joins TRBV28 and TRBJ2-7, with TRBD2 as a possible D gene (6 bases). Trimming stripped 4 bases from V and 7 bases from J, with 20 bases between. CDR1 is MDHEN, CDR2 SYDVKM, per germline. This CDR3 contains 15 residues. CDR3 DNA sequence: TGTGCCAGCAGTTCCCCTGTAGCGGTCTGTCGGGAGCAGTACTTC. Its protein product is CASSSPVAVCREQYF.

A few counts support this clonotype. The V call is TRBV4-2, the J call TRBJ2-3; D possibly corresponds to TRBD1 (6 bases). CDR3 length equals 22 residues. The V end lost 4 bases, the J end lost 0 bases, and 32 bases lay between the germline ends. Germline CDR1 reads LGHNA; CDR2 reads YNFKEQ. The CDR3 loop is CASSPDSLYRPPTDISTDTQYF. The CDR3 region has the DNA TGTGCCAGCAGCCCGGACAGCCTTTATCGCCCGCCGACTGATATTAGCACAGATACGCAGTATTTT.

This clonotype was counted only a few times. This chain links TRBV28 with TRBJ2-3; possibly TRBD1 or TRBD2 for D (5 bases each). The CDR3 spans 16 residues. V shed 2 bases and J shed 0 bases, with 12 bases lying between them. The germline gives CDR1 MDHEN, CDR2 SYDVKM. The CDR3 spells CASSLRGGLSTDTQYF. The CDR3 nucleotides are TGTGCCAGCAGTTTAAGGGGCGGGCTGAGCACAGATACGCAGTATTTT.

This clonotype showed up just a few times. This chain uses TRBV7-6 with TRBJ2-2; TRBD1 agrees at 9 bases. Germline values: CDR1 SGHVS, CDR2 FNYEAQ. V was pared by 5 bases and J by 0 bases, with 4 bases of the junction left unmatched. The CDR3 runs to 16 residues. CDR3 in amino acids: CASSPWTGANTGELFF. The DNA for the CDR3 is TGTGCCAGCAGCCCTTGGACAGGGGCGAACACCGGGGAGCTGTTTTTT.

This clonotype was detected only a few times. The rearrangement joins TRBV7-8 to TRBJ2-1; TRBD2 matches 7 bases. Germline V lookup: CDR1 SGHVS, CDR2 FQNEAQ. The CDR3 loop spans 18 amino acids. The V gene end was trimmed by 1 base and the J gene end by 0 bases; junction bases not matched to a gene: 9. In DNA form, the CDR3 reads TGTGCCAGCAGCTTAGGGGACTACCTAAAAAGCTCCTACAATGAGCAGTTCTTC. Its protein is CASSLGDYLKSSYNEQFF.

This CDR3 is CASSPPTHPRDIQYF. The CDR3 DNA reads as TGTGCCAGCAGCCCCCCGACTCATCCCCGGGACATTCAGTACTTC. V is TRBV13 and J is TRBJ2-4; D ambiguous. The CDR3 totals 15 residues. Germline V CDR1 and CDR2: PRHDT, FYEKMQ (reference sequence). V lost 5 bases to trimming and J lost 8 bases, with 19 bases between them.

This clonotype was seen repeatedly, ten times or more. The DNA for the CDR3 is TGCAGCGTTGAAGTCGTGGATACCGACATTCGAAGCTACACCTTC. It specifies CSVEVVDTDIRSYTF. This chain links TRBV29-1 with TRBJ1-2, with D hard to call. The germline V and J ends were trimmed by 1 base and 9 bases, with 21 bases remaining between them. Germline V gives CDR1 SQVTM, CDR2 ANQGSEA. CDR3 size: 15 residues.

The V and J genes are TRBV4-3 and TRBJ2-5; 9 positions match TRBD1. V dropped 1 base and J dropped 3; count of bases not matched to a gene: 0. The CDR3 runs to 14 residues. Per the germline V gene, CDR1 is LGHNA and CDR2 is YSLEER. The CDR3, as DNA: TGCGCCAGCAGCCAAGGGACAGGGGAAGAGACCCAGTACTTC. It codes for CASSQGTGEETQYF.

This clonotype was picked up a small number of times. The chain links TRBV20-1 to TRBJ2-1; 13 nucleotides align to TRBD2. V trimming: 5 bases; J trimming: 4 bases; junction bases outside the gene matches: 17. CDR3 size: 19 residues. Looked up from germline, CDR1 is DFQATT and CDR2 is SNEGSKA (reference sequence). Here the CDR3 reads CSAYNIEGLAGPYYNEQFF. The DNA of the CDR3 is TGCAGTGCTTACAATATCGAGGGACTAGCGGGACCCTATTACAATGAGCAGTTCTTC.

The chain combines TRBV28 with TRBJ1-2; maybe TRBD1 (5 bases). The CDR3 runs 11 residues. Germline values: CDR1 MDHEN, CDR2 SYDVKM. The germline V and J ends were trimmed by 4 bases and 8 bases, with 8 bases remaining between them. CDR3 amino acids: CASSSREGYTF. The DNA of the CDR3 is TGTGCCAGCAGTTCCAGGGAAGGCTACACCTTC.

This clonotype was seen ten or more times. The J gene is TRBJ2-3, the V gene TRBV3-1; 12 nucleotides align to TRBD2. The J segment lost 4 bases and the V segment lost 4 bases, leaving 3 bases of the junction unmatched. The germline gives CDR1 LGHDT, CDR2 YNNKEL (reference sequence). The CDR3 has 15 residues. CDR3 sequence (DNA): TGTGCCAGCAGCCCTAGCGGGAGGGCCGCAGATACGCAGTATTTT. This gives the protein CASSPSGRAADTQYF.

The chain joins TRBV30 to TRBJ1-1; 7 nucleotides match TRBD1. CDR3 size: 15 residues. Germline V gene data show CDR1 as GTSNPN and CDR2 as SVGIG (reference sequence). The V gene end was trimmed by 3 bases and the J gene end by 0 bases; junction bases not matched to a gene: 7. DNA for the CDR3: TGTGCCTGGAGAGAAGCCGGGACAGTGAACACTGAAGCTTTCTTT. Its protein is CAWREAGTVNTEAFF. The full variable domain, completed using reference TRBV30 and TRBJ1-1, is SQTIHQWPATLVQPVGSPLSLECTVEGTSNPNLYWYRQAAGRGLQLLFYSVGIGQISSEVPQNLSASRPQDRQFILSSKKLLLSDSGFYLCAWREAGTVNTEAFFGQGTRLTVV.

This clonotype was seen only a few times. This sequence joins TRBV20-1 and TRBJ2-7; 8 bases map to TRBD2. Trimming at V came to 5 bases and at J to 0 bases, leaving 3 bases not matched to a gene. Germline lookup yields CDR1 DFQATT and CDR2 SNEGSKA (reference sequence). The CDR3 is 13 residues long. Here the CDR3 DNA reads TGCAGTGCTGAGAGCGGGGGCTCCTACGAGCAGTACTTC. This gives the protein CSAESGGSYEQYF.

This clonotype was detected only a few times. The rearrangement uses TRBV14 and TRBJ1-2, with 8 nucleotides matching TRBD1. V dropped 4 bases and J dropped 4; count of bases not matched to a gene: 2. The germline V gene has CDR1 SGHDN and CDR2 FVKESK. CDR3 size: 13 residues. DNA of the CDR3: TGTGCCAGCAGCCCAGGGGGCATCTATGGCTACACCTTC. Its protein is CASSPGGIYGYTF.

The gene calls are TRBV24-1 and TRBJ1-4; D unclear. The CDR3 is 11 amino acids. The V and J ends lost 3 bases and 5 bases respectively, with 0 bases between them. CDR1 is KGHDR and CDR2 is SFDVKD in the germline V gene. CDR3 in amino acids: CATSDNEKLFF. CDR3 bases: TGTGCCACCAGTGATAATGAAAAACTGTTTTTT.

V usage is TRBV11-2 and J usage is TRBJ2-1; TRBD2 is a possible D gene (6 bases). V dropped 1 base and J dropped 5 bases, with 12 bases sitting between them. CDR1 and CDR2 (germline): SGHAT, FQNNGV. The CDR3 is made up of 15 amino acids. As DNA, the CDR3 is TGTGCCAGCAGCTTAGTTTACGGGGGAAACAATGAGCAGTTCTTC. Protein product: CASSLVYGGNNEQFF.

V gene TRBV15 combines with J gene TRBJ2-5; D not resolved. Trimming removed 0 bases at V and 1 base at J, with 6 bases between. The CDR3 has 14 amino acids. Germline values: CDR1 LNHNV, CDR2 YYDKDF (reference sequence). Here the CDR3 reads CATSRDGVQETQYF. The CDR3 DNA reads TGTGCCACCAGCAGAGATGGAGTCCAAGAGACCCAGTACTTC.

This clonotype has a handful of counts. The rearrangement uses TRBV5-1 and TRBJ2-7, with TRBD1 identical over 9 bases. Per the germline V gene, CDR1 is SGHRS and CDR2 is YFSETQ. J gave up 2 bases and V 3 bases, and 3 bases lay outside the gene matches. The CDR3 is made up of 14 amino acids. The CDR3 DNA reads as TGCGCCAGCAGCTGGGACAGGGATACCTACGAGCAGTACTTC. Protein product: CASSWDRDTYEQYF.

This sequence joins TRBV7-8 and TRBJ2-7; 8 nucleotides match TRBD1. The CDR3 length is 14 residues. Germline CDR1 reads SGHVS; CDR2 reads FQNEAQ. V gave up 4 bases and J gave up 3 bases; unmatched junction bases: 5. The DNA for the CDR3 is TGTGCCAGCAGCTCGGGACAGGTACACTACGAGCAGTACTTC. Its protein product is CASSSGQVHYEQYF.

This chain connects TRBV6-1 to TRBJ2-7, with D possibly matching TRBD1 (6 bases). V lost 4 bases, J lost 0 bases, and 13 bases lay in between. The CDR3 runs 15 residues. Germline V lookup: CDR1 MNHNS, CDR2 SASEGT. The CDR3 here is CASSALGQFSYEQYF. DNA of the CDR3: TGTGCCAGCAGTGCATTGGGACAATTCTCCTACGAGCAGTACTTC.

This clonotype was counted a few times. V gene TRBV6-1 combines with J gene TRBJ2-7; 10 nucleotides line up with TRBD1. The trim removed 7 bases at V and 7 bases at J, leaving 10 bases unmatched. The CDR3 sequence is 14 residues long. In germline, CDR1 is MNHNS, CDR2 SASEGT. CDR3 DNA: TGTGCCAGCAACGGACAGGGGGGTTCGCGGGAGCAGTACTTC. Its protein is CASNGQGGSREQYF.

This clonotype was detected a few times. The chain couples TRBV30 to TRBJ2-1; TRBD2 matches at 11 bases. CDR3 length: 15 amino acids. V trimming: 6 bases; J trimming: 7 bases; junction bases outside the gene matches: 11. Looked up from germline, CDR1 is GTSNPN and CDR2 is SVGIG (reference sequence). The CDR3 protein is CACPLAGVLKNEQFF. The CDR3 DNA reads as TGTGCCTGTCCACTAGCGGGAGTTCTAAAAAATGAGCAGTTCTTC.

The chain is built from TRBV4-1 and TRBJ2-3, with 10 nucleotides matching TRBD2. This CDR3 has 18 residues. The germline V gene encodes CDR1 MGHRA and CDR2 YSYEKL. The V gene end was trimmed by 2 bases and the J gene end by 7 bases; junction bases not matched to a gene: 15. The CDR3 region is CASSQPPWESSGGYTQYF. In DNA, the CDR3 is TGCGCCAGCAGCCAACCTCCTTGGGAGTCTAGCGGGGGATATACGCAGTATTTT.

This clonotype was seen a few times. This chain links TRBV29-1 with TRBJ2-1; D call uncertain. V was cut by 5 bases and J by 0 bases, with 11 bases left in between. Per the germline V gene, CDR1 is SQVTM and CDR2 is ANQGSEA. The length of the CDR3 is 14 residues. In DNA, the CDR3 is TGCAGCGTTCCGTCAGGAGTCTCCTACAATGAGCAGTTCTTC. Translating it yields CSVPSGVSYNEQFF.

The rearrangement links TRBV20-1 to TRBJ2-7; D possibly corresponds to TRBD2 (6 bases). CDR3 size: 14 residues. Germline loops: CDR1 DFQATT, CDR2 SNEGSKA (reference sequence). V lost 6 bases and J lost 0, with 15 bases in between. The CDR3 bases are TGCAGTGCCATGGACGGGAGAAGCTCCTACGAGCAGTACTTC. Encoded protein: CSAMDGRSSYEQYF.

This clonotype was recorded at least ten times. The CDR3 sequence: CASSGTGIAYNEQFF. CDR3 DNA: TGTGCCAGCAGTGGGACAGGAATCGCCTACAATGAGCAGTTCTTC. The rearrangement uses TRBV2 and TRBJ2-1; 7 bases map to TRBD1. V was pared by 4 bases and J by 2 bases, with 5 bases of the junction left unmatched. The CDR3 length is 15 residues. The germline V gene encodes CDR1 SNHLY and CDR2 FYNNEI.

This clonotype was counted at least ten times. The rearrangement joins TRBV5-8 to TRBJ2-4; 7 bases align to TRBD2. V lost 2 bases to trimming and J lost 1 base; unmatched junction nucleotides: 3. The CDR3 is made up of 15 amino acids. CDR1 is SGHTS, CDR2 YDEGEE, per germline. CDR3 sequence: CASSLVGGAKNIQYF. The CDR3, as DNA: TGTGCCAGCAGCTTAGTGGGGGGGGCCAAAAACATTCAGTACTTC.

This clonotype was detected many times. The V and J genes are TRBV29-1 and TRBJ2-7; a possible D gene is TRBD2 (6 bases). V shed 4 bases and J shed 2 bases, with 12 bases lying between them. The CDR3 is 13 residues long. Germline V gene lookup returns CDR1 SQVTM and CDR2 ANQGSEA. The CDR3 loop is CSVVVSGPYEQYF. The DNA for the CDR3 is TGCAGCGTTGTAGTTAGCGGACCCTACGAGCAGTACTTC.